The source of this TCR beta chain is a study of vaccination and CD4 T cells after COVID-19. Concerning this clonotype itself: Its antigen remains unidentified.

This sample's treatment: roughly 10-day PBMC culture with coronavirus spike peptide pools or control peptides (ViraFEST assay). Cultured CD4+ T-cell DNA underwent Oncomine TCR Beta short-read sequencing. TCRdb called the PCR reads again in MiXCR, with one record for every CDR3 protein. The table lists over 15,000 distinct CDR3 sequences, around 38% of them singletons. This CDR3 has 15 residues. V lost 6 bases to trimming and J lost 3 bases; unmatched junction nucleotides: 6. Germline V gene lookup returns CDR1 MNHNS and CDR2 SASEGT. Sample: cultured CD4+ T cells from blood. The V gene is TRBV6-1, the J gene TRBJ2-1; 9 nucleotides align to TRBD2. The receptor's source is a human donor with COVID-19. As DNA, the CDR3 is TGTGCCAGCAGGGGGGGGCGGGGGGGCTACAATGAGCAGTTCTTC. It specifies CASRGGRGGYNEQFF.